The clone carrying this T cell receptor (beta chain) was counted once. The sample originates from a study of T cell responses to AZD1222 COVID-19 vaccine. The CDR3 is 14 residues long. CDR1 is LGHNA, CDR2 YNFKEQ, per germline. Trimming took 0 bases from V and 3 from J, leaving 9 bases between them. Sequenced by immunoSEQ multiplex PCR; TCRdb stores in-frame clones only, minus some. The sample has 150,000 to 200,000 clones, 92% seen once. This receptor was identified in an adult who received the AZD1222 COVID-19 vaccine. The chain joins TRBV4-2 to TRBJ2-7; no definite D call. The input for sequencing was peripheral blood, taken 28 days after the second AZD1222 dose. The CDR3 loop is CASSQDSQSYEQYF. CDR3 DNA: TGTGCCAGCAGCCAAGACTCGCAGAGCTACGAGCAGTACTTC.